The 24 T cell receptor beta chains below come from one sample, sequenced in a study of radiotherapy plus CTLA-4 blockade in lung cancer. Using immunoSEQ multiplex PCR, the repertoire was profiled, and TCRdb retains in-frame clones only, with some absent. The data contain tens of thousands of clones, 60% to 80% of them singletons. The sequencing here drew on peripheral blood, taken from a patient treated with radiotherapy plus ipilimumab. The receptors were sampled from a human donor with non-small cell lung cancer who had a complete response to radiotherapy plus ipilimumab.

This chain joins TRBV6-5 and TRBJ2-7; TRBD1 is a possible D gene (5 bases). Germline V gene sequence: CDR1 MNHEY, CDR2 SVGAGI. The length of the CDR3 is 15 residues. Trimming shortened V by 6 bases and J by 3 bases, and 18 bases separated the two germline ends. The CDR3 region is CASRYIQTDSYEQYF. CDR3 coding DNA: TGTGCCAGCAGATACATACAAACCGACAGCTACGAGCAGTACTTC.

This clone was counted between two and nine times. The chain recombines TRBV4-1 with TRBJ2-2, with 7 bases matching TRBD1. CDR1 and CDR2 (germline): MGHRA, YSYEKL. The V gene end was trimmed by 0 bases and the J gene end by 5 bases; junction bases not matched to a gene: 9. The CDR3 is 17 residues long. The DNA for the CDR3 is TGCGCCAGCAGCCAAGAACCCACAGGGGTTCGTACCGGGGAGCTGTTTTTT. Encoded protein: CASSQEPTGVRTGELFF.

CDR3 coding DNA: TGTGCCAGCAGTCGTGGACAGGTTTCCACCGGGGAGCTGTTTTTT. Translated, it gives CASSRGQVSTGELFF. This chain connects TRBV7-9 to TRBJ2-2; TRBD1 aligns across 7 bases. CDR1 and CDR2 (germline): SEHNR, FQNEAQ (reference sequence). V lost 6 bases to trimming and J lost 4 bases; unmatched junction nucleotides: 8. This CDR3 is 15 amino acids long.

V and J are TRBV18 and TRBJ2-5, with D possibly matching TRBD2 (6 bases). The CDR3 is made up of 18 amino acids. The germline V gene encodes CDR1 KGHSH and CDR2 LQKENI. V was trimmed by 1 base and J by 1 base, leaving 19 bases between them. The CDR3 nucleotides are TGTGCCAGCTCACCACGAGTCGGGGGTGGCGCGGTCCAAGAGACCCAGTACTTC. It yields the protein CASSPRVGGGAVQETQYF.

CDR3 amino acids: CASSLAQVAVYGYTF. For the CDR3, the DNA is TGTGCCAGCAGCTTAGCGCAGGTGGCGGTCTATGGCTACACCTTC. The V call is TRBV7-9, the J call TRBJ1-2; the D is unclear. The CDR3 has 15 residues. With 0 bases removed from V and 4 bases from J, the gap between germline ends came to 12 bases. CDR1 and CDR2 (germline): SEHNR, FQNEAQ (reference sequence).

CDR3 coding DNA: TGTGCCAGCAGTCCCTTGGGGGCGGTGGAGCCCCAGCATTTT. Its translation: CASSPLGAVEPQHF. The chain links TRBV6-5 to TRBJ1-5, with D perhaps TRBD1 (6 bases). This CDR3 comprises 14 residues. CDR1 and CDR2 (germline): MNHEY, SVGAGI. Deletions cut 5 bases from V and 8 bases from J, with 16 bases between.

The DNA for the CDR3 is TGCGCCAGCGGACCGGGACAGGGGTCCTATGGCTACACCTTC. The encoded protein is CASGPGQGSYGYTF. The J gene is TRBJ1-2, the V gene TRBV5-1, with TRBD1 identical over 10 bases. Germline assignment: CDR1 SGHRS and CDR2 YFSETQ. The CDR3 covers 14 residues. The trim removed 7 bases at V and 4 bases at J, leaving 7 bases unmatched.

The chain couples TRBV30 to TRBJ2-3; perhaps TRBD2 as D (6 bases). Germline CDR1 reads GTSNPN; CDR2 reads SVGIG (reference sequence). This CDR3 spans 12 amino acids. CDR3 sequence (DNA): TGTGCGCGGGACCACTCCACAGATACGCAGTATTTT. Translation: CARDHSTDTQYF.

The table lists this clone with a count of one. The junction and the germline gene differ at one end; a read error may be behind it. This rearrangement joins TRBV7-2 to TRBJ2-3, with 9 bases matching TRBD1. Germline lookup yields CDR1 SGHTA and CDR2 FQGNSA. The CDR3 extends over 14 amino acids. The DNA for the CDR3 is TGTGCCGGCAGCAAGGACAGGGGATCAGATACGCAGTATTTT. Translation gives CAGSKDRGSDTQYF.

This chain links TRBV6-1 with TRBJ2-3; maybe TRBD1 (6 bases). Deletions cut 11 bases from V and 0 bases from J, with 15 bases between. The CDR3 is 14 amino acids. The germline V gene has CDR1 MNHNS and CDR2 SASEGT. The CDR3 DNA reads TGTGCCGTCAGGAAGGGGGTTAGCACAGATACGCAGTATTTT. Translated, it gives CAVRKGVSTDTQYF.

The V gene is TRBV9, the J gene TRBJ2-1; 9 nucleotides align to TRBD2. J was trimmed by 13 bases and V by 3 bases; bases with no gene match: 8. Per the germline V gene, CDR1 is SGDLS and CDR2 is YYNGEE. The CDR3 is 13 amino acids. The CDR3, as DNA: TGTGCCAGCAGCGCTTATCTAGCGGGGCACCAGTTCTTC. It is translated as CASSAYLAGHQFF.

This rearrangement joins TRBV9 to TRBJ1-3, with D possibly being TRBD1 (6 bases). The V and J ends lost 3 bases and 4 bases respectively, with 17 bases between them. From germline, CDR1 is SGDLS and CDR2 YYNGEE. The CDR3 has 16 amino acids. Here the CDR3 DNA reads TGTGCCAGCAGCGGGTCTCTGGGGGCGGGAGGAAACACCATATATTTT. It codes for CASSGSLGAGGNTIYF.

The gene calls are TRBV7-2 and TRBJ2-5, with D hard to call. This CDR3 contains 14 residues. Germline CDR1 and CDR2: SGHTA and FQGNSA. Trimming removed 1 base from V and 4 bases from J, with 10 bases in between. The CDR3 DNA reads TGTGCCAGCAGCTTAGATGGGCAAGCAGAGACCCAGTACTTC. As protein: CASSLDGQAETQYF.

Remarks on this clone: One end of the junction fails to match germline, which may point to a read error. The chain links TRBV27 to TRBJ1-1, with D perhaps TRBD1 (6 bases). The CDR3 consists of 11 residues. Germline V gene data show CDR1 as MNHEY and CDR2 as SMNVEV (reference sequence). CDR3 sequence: CASEALGKGQF. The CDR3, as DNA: TGTGCCAGCGAGGCCTTGGGGAAGGGACAATTC.

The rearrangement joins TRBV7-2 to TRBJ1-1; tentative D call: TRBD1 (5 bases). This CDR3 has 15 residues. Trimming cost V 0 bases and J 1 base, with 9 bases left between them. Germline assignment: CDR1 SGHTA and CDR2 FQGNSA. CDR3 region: CASSLAQGWNTEAFF. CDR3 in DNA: TGTGCCAGCAGCTTAGCGCAGGGTTGGAACACTGAAGCTTTCTTT. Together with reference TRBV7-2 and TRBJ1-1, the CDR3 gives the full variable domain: GAGVSQSPSNKVTEKGKDVELRCDPISGHTALYWYRQSLGQGLEFLIYFQGNSAPDKSGLPSDRFSAERTGGSVSTLTIQRTQQEDSAVYLCASSLAQGWNTEAFFGQGTRLTVV.

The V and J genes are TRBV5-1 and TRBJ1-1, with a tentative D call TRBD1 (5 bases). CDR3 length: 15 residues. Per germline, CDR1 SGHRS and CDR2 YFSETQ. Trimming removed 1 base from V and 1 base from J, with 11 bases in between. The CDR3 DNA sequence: TGCGCCAGCAGCTTGAGGGCAGGGCCGAACACTGAAGCTTTCTTT. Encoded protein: CASSLRAGPNTEAFF.

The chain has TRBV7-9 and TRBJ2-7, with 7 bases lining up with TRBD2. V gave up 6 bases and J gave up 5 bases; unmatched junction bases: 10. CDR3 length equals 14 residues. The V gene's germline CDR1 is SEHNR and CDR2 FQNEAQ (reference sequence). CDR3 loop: CASSNPGGLHEQYF. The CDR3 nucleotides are TGTGCCAGCAGTAACCCCGGGGGGTTACACGAGCAGTACTTC.

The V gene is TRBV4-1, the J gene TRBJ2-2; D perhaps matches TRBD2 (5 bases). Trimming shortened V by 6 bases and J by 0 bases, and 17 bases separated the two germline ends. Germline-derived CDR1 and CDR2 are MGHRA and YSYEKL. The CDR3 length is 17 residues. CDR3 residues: CASRPRSGDANTGELFF. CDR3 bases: TGCGCCAGCAGACCAAGATCCGGGGATGCGAACACCGGGGAGCTGTTTTTT.

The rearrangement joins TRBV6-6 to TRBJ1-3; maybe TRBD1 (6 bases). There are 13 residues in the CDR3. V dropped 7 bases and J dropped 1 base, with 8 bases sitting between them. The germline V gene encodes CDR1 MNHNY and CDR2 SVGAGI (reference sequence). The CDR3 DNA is TGTGCCAGCAAAGACAGGTCTGGAAACACCATATATTTT. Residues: CASKDRSGNTIYF.

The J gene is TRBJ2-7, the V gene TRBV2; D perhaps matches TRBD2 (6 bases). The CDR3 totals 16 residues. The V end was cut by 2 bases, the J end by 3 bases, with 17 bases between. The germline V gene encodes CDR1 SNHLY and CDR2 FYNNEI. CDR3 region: CASSERWRLGGYEQYF. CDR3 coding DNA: TGTGCCAGCAGTGAAAGGTGGCGGTTGGGGGGCTACGAGCAGTACTTC.

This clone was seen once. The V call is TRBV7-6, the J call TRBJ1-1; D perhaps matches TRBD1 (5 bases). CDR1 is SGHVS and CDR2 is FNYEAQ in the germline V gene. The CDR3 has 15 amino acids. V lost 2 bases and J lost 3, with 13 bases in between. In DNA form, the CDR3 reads TGTGCCAGCAGCTTATCAGGTGGGGGGGACACTGAAGCTTTCTTT. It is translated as CASSLSGGGDTEAFF.

The CDR3 is CASSQSVQRVYNEQFF. The CDR3 DNA follows: TGCGCCAGCAGTCAATCGGTGCAGCGGGTTTACAATGAGCAGTTCTTC. The rearrangement links TRBV23-1 to TRBJ2-1; tentatively, D is TRBD2 (6 bases). TRBV23-1 is given ORF status, its function remaining uncertain. The length of the CDR3 is 16 residues. The V and J ends lost 0 bases and 4 bases respectively, with 13 bases between them.

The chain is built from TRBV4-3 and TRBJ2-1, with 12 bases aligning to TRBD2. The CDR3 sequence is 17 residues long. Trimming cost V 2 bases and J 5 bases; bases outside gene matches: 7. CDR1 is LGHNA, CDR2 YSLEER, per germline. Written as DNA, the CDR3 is TGCGCCAGCAGCCAATATACTAGCGGGGGGATAAACAATGAGCAGTTCTTC. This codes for CASSQYTSGGINNEQFF.

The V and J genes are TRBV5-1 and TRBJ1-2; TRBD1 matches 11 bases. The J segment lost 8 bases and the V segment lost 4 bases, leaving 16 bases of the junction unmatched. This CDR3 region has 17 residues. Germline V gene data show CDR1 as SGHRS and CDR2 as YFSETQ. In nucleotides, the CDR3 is TGCGCCAGCAGCACAAGGACAGGGGGCCCTGGTAGGAGGGGCTACACCTTC. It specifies CASSTRTGGPGRRGYTF.